Listed below are T cell receptor beta chains from one sample, sequenced in a study of CD8 T cells in ankylosing spondylitis. TCRdb fed the 5' RACE reads into MiXCR, producing one record per CDR3 protein. The repertoire holds 700,000 to 850,000 distinct CDR3 sequences, with about an eighth as singletons. The sequenced sample was blood, either unsorted or a sorted T cell fraction (not recorded which). The receptors stem from a male donor with ankylosing spondylitis. Both conserved end residues are part of each CDR3. The D gene is left open where the match is weak. Size is omitted from some rows. Given values are once, few, many or a class for expanded clones.

size | length | D | J | V | CDR3 | DNA
few | 12 | . | TRBJ2-1 | TRBV20-1 | CSARPSDNEQFF | TGCAGTGCTAGACCTAGCGACAATGAGCAGTTCTTC
few | 13 | . | TRBJ2-5 | TRBV29-1 | CSGTLPAEETQYF | TGCAGCGGCACCCTACCGGCGGAAGAGACCCAGTACTTC
medium-sized | 16 | TRBD2 | TRBJ2-1 | TRBV7-9 | CASSLALAGTYNEQFF | TGTGCCAGCAGCTTAGCCCTAGCGGGAACGTACAATGAGCAGTTCTTC
few | 14 | TRBD1 | TRBJ2-1 | TRBV20-1 | CSADQGASYNEQFF | TGCAGTGCTGACCAGGGGGCATCCTACAATGAGCAGTTCTTC
. | 14 | . | TRBJ2-2 | TRBV5-4 | CASSQKGHPGELFF | TGTGCCAGCAGCCAAAAAGGACATCCCGGGGAGCTGTTTTTT
. | 14 | . | TRBJ2-2 | TRBV18 | CASSPGMNTGELFF | TGTGCCAGCTCGCCAGGGATGAACACCGGGGAGCTGTTTTTT
. | 22 | . | TRBJ2-6 | TRBV9 | CASSVQSSGANVLTFGANVLTF | .
many | 14 | . | TRBJ2-1 | TRBV6-5 | CASSPREGDNEQFF | TGTGCCAGCAGCCCCAGGGAAGGAGACAATGAGCAGTTCTTC
few | 13 | TRBD1 | TRBJ2-3 | TRBV2 | CASRDRVWDTQYF | TGTGCCAGCAGGGACAGGGTGTGGGATACGCAGTATTTT
many | 13 | . | TRBJ2-3 | TRBV20-1 | CSARHTSTDTQYF | TGCAGTGCCAGACACACGAGCACAGATACGCAGTATTTT
. | 12 | . | TRBJ2-5 | TRBV30 | CAWSDRHGSQYF | TGTGCCTGGAGTGACCGGCATGGTTCCCAGTACTTC
. | 16 | TRBD1 | TRBJ2-6 | TRBV7-9 | CASSRDRVSGANVLTF | TGTGCCAGCAGCAGGGACAGGGTGTCTGGGGCCAACGTCCTGACTTTC
. | 15 | TRBD1 | TRBJ2-7 | TRBV5-1 | CASSLGDRFTYEQYF | TGCGCCAGCAGCTTGGGGGACAGGTTTACCTACGAGCAGTACTTC
. | 14 | . | TRBJ2-5 | TRBV28 | CASSYRELGETQYF | TGTGCCAGCAGTTACCGGGAACTCGGGGAGACCCAGTACTTC
. | 15 | . | TRBJ1-2 | TRBV10-3 | CAIRQDGNPNYGYTF | TGTGCCATCAGACAGGACGGAAACCCTAACTATGGCTACACCTTC
many | 14 | TRBD1 | TRBJ1-2 | TRBV6-1 | CASRRQGAYYGYTF | TGTGCCAGCAGGAGACAGGGGGCTTACTATGGCTACACCTTC
many | 15 | TRBD1 | TRBJ1-5 | TRBV20-1 | CSARDTGTVNLPQHF | TGCAGTGCTAGGGACACCGGGACAGTTAATCTGCCCCAGCATTTT
many | 17 | TRBD2 | TRBJ2-2 | TRBV10-3 | CAIGRGTSGPLTGELFF | TGTGCCATCGGCAGGGGGACTAGCGGGCCCCTCACCGGGGAGCTGTTTTTT
few | 14 | . | TRBJ1-1 | TRBV5-1 | CASRLNTGNTEAFF | TGCGCCAGCAGGTTAAATACGGGGAACACTGAAGCTTTCTTT
. | 17 | TRBD2 | TRBJ2-3 | TRBV20-1 | CSARDPPSGIGADTQYF | TGCAGTGCTAGAGATCCCCCTAGCGGAATTGGTGCAGATACGCAGTATTTT
few | 16 | . | TRBJ1-4 | TRBV7-9 | CASSLAEADRNEKLFF | TGTGCCAGCAGCTTAGCGGAGGCGGACCGTAACGAAAAACTGTTTTTT
. | 13 | . | TRBJ2-5 | TRBV5-1 | CASSVVFQETQYF | TGCGCCAGCAGTGTGGTTTTCCAAGAGACCCAGTACTTC
. | 14 | . | TRBJ1-2 | TRBV25-1 | CASSEGRGTGGYTF | TGTGCCAGCAGTGAGGGCAGGGGAACGGGTGGCTACACCTTC
. | 15 | . | TRBJ1-3 | TRBV19 | CASSNSRRTGNTIYF | TGTGCCAGTAGCAACTCCCGTCGGACGGGAAACACCATATATTTT
few | 14 | . | TRBJ2-1 | TRBV11-1 | CASSLDRIGDEQFF | TGTGCCAGCAGCTTGGACCGGATCGGGGATGAGCAGTTCTTC
. | 16 | TRBD1 | TRBJ2-7 | TRBV28 | CASSRDRAPNLYEQYF | TGTGCCAGCAGTCGGGACAGGGCCCCCAACCTTTACGAGCAGTACTTC
. | 15 | . | TRBJ2-7 | TRBV18 | CASSPAAGAFYEQYF | TGTGCCAGCTCACCGGCGGCAGGGGCCTTCTACGAGCAGTACTTC
. | 15 | . | TRBJ2-3 | TRBV15 | CATSRELEVADTQYF | TGTGCCACCAGCCGAGAGCTGGAGGTCGCAGATACGCAGTATTTT
many | 12 | . | TRBJ1-5 | TRBV7-8 | CASSLAIQPQHF | TGTGCCAGCAGCTTAGCTATTCAGCCCCAGCATTTT
few | 14 | . | TRBJ2-3 | TRBV6-5 | CASSYAKSTDTQYF | TGTGCCAGCAGTTATGCGAAGTCAACAGATACGCAGTATTTT
. | 16 | TRBD2 | TRBJ2-1 | TRBV29-1 | CSVIPGTSGIHNEQFF | TGCAGCGTTATCCCCGGGACTAGCGGGATACACAATGAGCAGTTCTTC
few | 16 | TRBD1 | TRBJ2-1 | TRBV5-1 | CASSWRGTGGIDEQFF | TGCGCCAGCAGCTGGCGTGGGACAGGGGGAATCGATGAGCAGTTCTTC
many | 14 | TRBD2 | TRBJ2-7 | TRBV10-3 | CAIRPRGANHEQYF | TGTGCCATCCGCCCGCGGGGGGCTAATCACGAGCAGTACTTC
many | 15 | . | TRBJ2-2 | TRBV5-1 | CASSLAGVDTGELFF | TGCGCCAGCAGCTTGGCGGGTGTAGACACCGGGGAGCTGTTTTTT
. | 17 | TRBD2 | TRBJ2-1 | TRBV11-3 | CASSLGPGTSGQDEQFF | TGTGCCAGCAGCTTAGGCCCCGGGACTAGCGGCCAAGATGAGCAGTTCTTC
few | 17 | . | TRBJ2-2 | TRBV10-3 | CAISESGRTFTAGELFF | TGTGCCATCAGTGAGTCGGGCAGGACCTTTACCGCCGGGGAGCTGTTTTTT
. | 14 | . | TRBJ2-1 | TRBV28 | CASREQGTYNEQFF | TGTGCCAGCAGGGAACAGGGAACCTACAATGAGCAGTTCTTC
many | 13 | . | TRBJ1-5 | TRBV14 | CASSQGANQPQHF | TGTGCCAGCAGCCAAGGCGCCAATCAGCCCCAGCATTTT
. | 16 | TRBD2 | TRBJ2-1 | TRBV12-3/TRBV12-4 | CASSYLRGGDYNEQFF | TGTGCCAGCAGCTACTTGCGGGGGGGCGACTACAATGAGCAGTTCTTC
. | 15 | . | TRBJ1-5 | TRBV12-3/TRBV12-4 | CASSLRLIRGQPQHF | TGTGCCAGCAGTTTACGGCTGATCAGAGGCCAGCCCCAGCATTTT